This passage covers 26 T cell receptor beta chains from one sample sequenced in a study of regulatory T cells in long-lasting Graves disease. As to time point: persistent/refractory GD, antithyroid drugs over 5 years with positive TRAb. Following extraction of RNA from PBMCs, that RNA was used to make the TCR library. Arm-PCR with iRepertoire HTBI primers amplified the CDR3 regions for these TCR beta libraries. In TCRdb, the multiplex PCR reads were re-called with MiXCR into one record per CDR3 protein. Here the sample spans roughly 400,000 distinct CDR3 sequences, about a fifth being singletons. Sequencing used peripheral blood mononuclear cells (PBMCs), obtained when the disease was refractory, from a patient treated with antithyroid drugs. These receptors came from a female donor with Graves disease.

This clonotype was detected many times. This chain connects TRBV12-3 or TRBV12-4 to TRBJ1-4; unclear D gene. V was cut by 5 bases and J by 4 bases, with 23 bases left in between. This CDR3 spans 18 amino acids. The CDR3 is CASSLRQTGSGVNEKLFF. In DNA form, the CDR3 reads TGTGCCAGCAGTCTAAGGCAAACCGGGAGCGGGGTTAATGAAAAACTGTTTTTT.

This clonotype was picked up many times. The genes are TRBV5-1 and TRBJ2-7; D unclear. Trimming cost V 1 base and J 6 bases, with 11 bases left between them. This CDR3 comprises 13 residues. CDR1 SGHRS and CDR2 YFSETQ come from the germline V gene. The CDR3 DNA is TGCGCCAGCAGCTTGTATCTCGCCTCCGAGCAGTACTTC. Translation gives CASSLYLASEQYF.

The rearrangement links TRBV28 to TRBJ2-1; D is perhaps TRBD2 (5 bases). The CDR3 length is 17 residues. The V gene's germline CDR1 is MDHEN and CDR2 SYDVKM. Between the trimmed V and J ends, which lost 4 bases and 1 base, there was a span of 17 bases. CDR3 residues: CASSYSVDFPSYNEQFF. CDR3 nucleotides: TGTGCCAGCAGTTACTCCGTGGACTTTCCATCCTACAATGAGCAGTTCTTC.

This clonotype was detected a few times. This sequence joins TRBV7-2 and TRBJ2-3; TRBD2 agrees at 13 bases. Germline V gene sequence: CDR1 SGHTA, CDR2 FQGNSA. This CDR3 comprises 18 residues. Trimming took 1 base from V and 5 from J; bases not matched to a gene: 9. The CDR3 DNA reads TGTGCCAGCAGCTTAGGCCCCGGACTAGCGGGAGATATAGATACGCAGTATTTT. It encodes CASSLGPGLAGDIDTQYF.

V usage is TRBV7-8 and J usage is TRBJ2-2; perhaps TRBD2 as D (5 bases). The CDR3 spans 15 residues. Trimming took off 4 bases at V and 4 bases at J, with 13 bases between the two ends. Germline CDR1 and CDR2: SGHVS and FQNEAQ. CDR3 protein: CASSSDGIVTGELFF. CDR3 nucleotide sequence: TGTGCCAGCAGCTCGGACGGGATAGTCACCGGGGAGCTGTTTTTT.

The table lists this clonotype with a few counts. The gene calls are TRBV11-2 and TRBJ2-5; D gene unclear. Germline CDR1 reads SGHAT; CDR2 reads FQNNGV. The V end was cut by 1 base, the J end by 5 bases, with 11 bases between. The CDR3 contains 14 residues. The CDR3 DNA is TGTGCCAGCAGCTTAGTCTCGGGCGCGGAGACCCAGTACTTC. This sequence encodes CASSLVSGAETQYF. The full variable domain, in which reference TRBV11-2 and TRBJ2-5 provide the parts outside the CDR3, is EAGVAQSPRYKIIEKRQSVAFWCNPISGHATLYWYQQILGQGPKLLIQFQNNGVVDDSQLPKDRFSAERLKGVDSTLKIQPAKLEDSAVYLCASSLVSGAETQYFGPGTRLLVL.

This clonotype is a singleton in its sample. A much larger clone lies a single base off, so this may be a read error. The genes are TRBV28 and TRBJ2-7; D is possibly TRBD1 (6 bases). Looked up from germline, CDR1 is MDHEN and CDR2 is SYDVKM. The CDR3 consists of 13 residues. The ends were cut back, 8 bases at V and 8 bases at J, with 19 bases in the middle. The chain's CDR3 is CASRLGTRGKQYF. The CDR3 DNA reads as TGTGCCAGCCGTCTCGGGACAAGGGGCAAGCAGTACTTC.

The V and J genes are TRBV7-9 and TRBJ1-2; D unclear. The germline gives CDR1 SEHNR, CDR2 FQNEAQ (reference sequence). V was pared by 3 bases and J by 2 bases, with 10 bases between. The CDR3 loop spans 14 amino acids. CDR3 in DNA: TGTGCCAGCAGCTTCGGTCAGTCGAACTATGGCTACACCTTC. This gives the protein CASSFGQSNYGYTF.

This clonotype was detected a few times. J is TRBJ2-3 and V is TRBV15, with 14 bases identical to TRBD2. Germline loops: CDR1 LNHNV, CDR2 YYDKDF (reference sequence). V shed 1 base, J shed 3 bases, and the junction held 9 bases outside the gene matches. The CDR3 runs 19 residues. The CDR3 sequence: CATSRVSGLAGERTDTQYF. CDR3 nucleotides: TGTGCCACCAGCAGAGTTTCGGGACTAGCGGGAGAGAGAACAGATACGCAGTATTTT.

The V and J genes are TRBV28 and TRBJ1-4; TRBD1 might be the D (6 bases). Germline CDR1 reads MDHEN; CDR2 reads SYDVKM. The V end was cut by 6 bases, the J end by 10 bases, with 15 bases between. The CDR3 length is 13 residues. The CDR3 sequence is CASRDAQGRKLFF. The CDR3 bases are TGTGCCAGCAGGGATGCACAGGGCAGAAAACTGTTTTTT.

This clonotype was seen many times. The J gene is TRBJ2-7, the V gene TRBV10-1, with 9 bases identical to TRBD1. This CDR3 is built from 17 residues. The V gene end was trimmed by 4 bases and the J gene end by 3 bases; junction bases not matched to a gene: 13. Germline assignment: CDR1 WNHNN and CDR2 SYGVQD (reference sequence). The CDR3 DNA reads TGCGCCAGCAGTGGGTTTTCTCAGCGGACAGGGGACTACGAGCAGTACTTC. Amino acid sequence: CASSGFSQRTGDYEQYF.

This clonotype was seen ten or more times. This chain joins TRBV12-5 and TRBJ1-1; 8 nucleotides agree with TRBD1. The V segment lost 6 bases and the J segment 5 bases; nucleotides outside the gene matches: 20. Germline CDR1 is LGHNT and CDR2 is FRNRAP. This CDR3 contains 18 residues. In nucleotides, the CDR3 is TGTGCTAGTGGCCCGACCGGGAAACAGGGGGGCTGGGGAACTGAAGCTTTCTTT. This encodes CASGPTGKQGGWGTEAFF.

This clonotype was observed many times. The J gene is TRBJ2-7, the V gene TRBV12-3 or TRBV12-4; TRBD1 matches 11 bases. V lost 6 bases, J lost 6 bases, and 7 bases stayed unmatched. This CDR3 has 14 residues. The CDR3 region is CASSWGTGGGEQYF. CDR3 bases: TGTGCCAGCAGCTGGGGGACAGGGGGTGGCGAGCAGTACTTC.

This clonotype was detected a few times. This sequence joins TRBV6-1 and TRBJ1-1, with 9 bases aligning to TRBD1. Trimming at V came to 3 bases and at J to 1 base, leaving 6 bases not matched to a gene. This CDR3 region has 16 residues. Per germline, CDR1 MNHNS and CDR2 SASEGT. The CDR3 DNA reads as TGTGCCAGCAGTGAGGGACAGGGACGATCGAACACTGAAGCTTTCTTT. Translated: CASSEGQGRSNTEAFF.

The V gene is TRBV7-9, the J gene TRBJ2-7, with 9 bases matching TRBD2. The V segment lost 3 bases and the J segment 6 bases; nucleotides outside the gene matches: 3. CDR3 length: 13 residues. The germline V gene has CDR1 SEHNR and CDR2 FQNEAQ (reference sequence). The CDR3 reads CASSFATSGEQYF. The CDR3 nucleotides are TGTGCCAGCAGCTTTGCGACTAGCGGCGAGCAGTACTTC.

This clonotype has a handful of counts. This chain connects TRBV5-6 to TRBJ1-5; TRBD1 agrees at 7 bases. CDR3 length: 15 amino acids. The germline CDR1 and CDR2 sequences are SGHDT and YYEEEE. V lost 4 bases to trimming and J lost 0 bases; unmatched junction nucleotides: 4. Written as DNA, the CDR3 is TGTGCCAGCAGCGCCGGGACAGTTAGCAATCAGCCCCAGCATTTT. It translates to CASSAGTVSNQPQHF.

This clonotype was observed at least ten times. The chain employs TRBV28 and TRBJ2-7; D might be TRBD2 (6 bases). Trimming took 6 bases from V and 3 from J, leaving 15 bases between them. Germline V CDR1 and CDR2: MDHEN, SYDVKM. CDR3 length: 14 amino acids. The CDR3 loop reads CASRGGEPLYEQYF. CDR3 sequence (DNA): TGTGCCAGCAGGGGAGGAGAGCCTCTCTACGAGCAGTACTTC.

This clonotype was seen many times. V usage is TRBV24-1 and J usage is TRBJ2-7; D is tentatively TRBD1 or TRBD2 (5 bases each). The CDR3 is made up of 16 amino acids. Trimming removed 3 bases at V and 0 bases at J, with 14 bases between. The germline gives CDR1 KGHDR, CDR2 SFDVKD. The CDR3 loop reads CATSDGSGTDSYEQYF. The CDR3 coding sequence is TGTGCCACCAGTGATGGGTCCGGGACGGACTCCTACGAGCAGTACTTC.

This chain links TRBV20-1 with TRBJ1-3, with no clear D. Trimming shortened V by 0 bases and J by 0 bases, and 15 bases separated the two germline ends. The CDR3 covers 17 residues. Germline CDR1 is DFQATT and CDR2 is SNEGSKA (reference sequence). The CDR3 protein is CSAREAGTAGSGNTIYF. The CDR3 coding sequence is TGCAGTGCTAGAGAGGCGGGCACAGCGGGCTCTGGAAACACCATATATTTT.

This clonotype was observed at least ten times. This chain joins TRBV20-1 and TRBJ2-5; 12 nucleotides agree with TRBD2. The CDR3 is 15 residues long. V shed 5 bases, J shed 2 bases, and the junction held 6 bases outside the gene matches. Per the germline V gene, CDR1 is DFQATT and CDR2 is SNEGSKA (reference sequence). The CDR3 here is CSASRLAGAQETQYF. CDR3 nucleotide sequence: TGCAGTGCTTCTAGACTAGCGGGGGCACAAGAGACCCAGTACTTC.

This clonotype was counted at least ten times. V gene TRBV11-2 combines with J gene TRBJ1-3; TRBD1 aligns across 7 bases. Trimming at V came to 1 base and at J to 2 bases, leaving 2 bases not matched to a gene. This CDR3 region has 15 residues. Germline CDR1 SGHAT, CDR2 FQNNGV. CDR3 region: CASSLGGTAGNTIYF. CDR3 coding DNA: TGTGCCAGCAGCTTAGGCGGGACAGCTGGAAACACCATATATTTT.

V usage is TRBV11-2 and J usage is TRBJ2-1; 7 bases fit TRBD2. V dropped 5 bases and J dropped 2; count of bases not matched to a gene: 9. There are 16 residues in the CDR3. From germline, CDR1 is SGHAT and CDR2 FQNNGV. As DNA, the CDR3 is TGTGCCAGCAGCCAGGCGGGGAGGGTCGCCTACAATGAGCAGTTCTTC. It specifies CASSQAGRVAYNEQFF.

This clonotype was observed a handful of times. CDR3 DNA: TGCGCCAGCAGGCAAAGGGGGGGGCAATCCAGCTCTGGAAACACCATATATTTT. Translating it yields CASRQRGGQSSSGNTIYF. This chain connects TRBV10-2 to TRBJ1-3; tentatively, D is TRBD1 (6 bases). The CDR3 sequence is 18 residues long. Germline V CDR1 and CDR2: WSHSY, SAAADI. Trimming stripped 6 bases from V and 0 bases from J, with 21 bases between.

The table lists this clonotype with a count of one. A read error may explain this, as a much larger clone is one base away. The chain links TRBV11-2 to TRBJ2-5, with D uncertain. Germline V CDR1 and CDR2: SGHAT, FQNNGV. CDR3 length: 13 residues. CDR3 amino acids: CASSLVGPEIQYF. In DNA form, the CDR3 reads TGTGCCAGCAGCTTAGTTGGCCCTGAGATCCAGTACTTC.

This clonotype appeared many times. The chain recombines TRBV28 with TRBJ2-7; 9 positions agree with TRBD1. CDR1 and CDR2 (germline): MDHEN, SYDVKM. V lost 6 bases and J lost 5; bases outside the gene matches: 8. The CDR3 has 14 residues. This CDR3 reads CASRWDRAVHEQYF. The CDR3 DNA reads TGTGCCAGCAGATGGGACAGGGCCGTCCACGAGCAGTACTTC.

This chain joins TRBV30 and TRBJ1-5; D call uncertain. The CDR3 is made up of 14 amino acids. Germline values: CDR1 GTSNPN, CDR2 SVGIG (reference sequence). The germline V and J ends were trimmed by 2 bases and 7 bases, with 15 bases remaining between them. The CDR3 DNA reads TGTGCCTGGAGTAGTATGGGAGGGAGACAGCCCCAGCATTTT. Encoded protein: CAWSSMGGRQPQHF.